These 29 T cell receptor beta chains were sequenced from one sample in a study of T-cell memory formation after mild COVID-19. MiXCR, run by TCRdb on the 5' RACE reads, gives a single entry per CDR3 protein. This sample yields about 430,000 distinct CDR3 sequences, of which more than 15% are seen a single time; 20% to 25% belongs to the top ten. The sample comprised PBMCs or a T cell subset sorted from them (not recorded which). The receptor set was obtained from a man younger than 30 who had mild COVID-19 (a few samples of this study predate the infection). Cell type and time point are not known.

The genes are TRBV6-6 and TRBJ2-3, with 8 bases fitting TRBD2. V shed 6 bases and J 7 bases; nucleotides not matched to a gene: 12. CDR3 length: 15 amino acids. CDR1 is MNHNY, CDR2 SVGAGI, per germline (reference sequence). The CDR3 is CASSPVAGLENTQYF. The CDR3 coding sequence is TGTGCCAGCAGCCCTGTAGCGGGGCTCGAGAATACGCAGTATTTT.

The J gene is TRBJ2-5, the V gene TRBV28, with D possibly matching TRBD1 (7 bases). V was cut by 2 bases and J by 4 bases, with 14 bases left in between. Germline loops: CDR1 MDHEN, CDR2 SYDVKM. The CDR3 is 15 residues long. The CDR3 DNA sequence: TGTGCCAGCAGTTTACCGGCAGGGGGGACAGAGACCCAGTACTTC. This codes for CASSLPAGGTETQYF. Looking up the rest from reference TRBV28 and TRBJ2-5 gives the full variable domain: DVKVTQSSRYLVKRTGEKVFLECVQDMDHENMFWYRQDPGLGLRLIYFSYDVKMKEKGDIPEGYSVSREKKERFSLILESASTNQTSMYLCASSLPAGGTETQYFGPGTRLLVL.

The chain has TRBV4-1 and TRBJ2-7; possible D gene TRBD1, 6 bases. Germline values: CDR1 MGHRA, CDR2 YSYEKL. V was shortened by 1 base and J by 2 bases, with 15 bases between the two germline ends. CDR3 length: 16 residues. The DNA of the CDR3 is TGCGCCAGCAGCCAAGGCCCCGGGACATCTACCTACGAGCAGTACTTC. Translation gives CASSQGPGTSTYEQYF.

This chain connects TRBV12-3 or TRBV12-4 to TRBJ1-1; no definite D call. The CDR3 consists of 16 residues. V lost 7 bases and J 0 bases, leaving 18 bases between the germline ends. The CDR3 sequence is CASTTQASWLNTEAFF. CDR3 sequence (DNA): TGTGCCAGCACCACCCAGGCATCATGGCTGAACACTGAAGCTTTCTTT.

The chain joins TRBV11-2 to TRBJ2-5; D is unresolved. V dropped 5 bases and J dropped 5 bases, with 21 bases sitting between them. Germline loops: CDR1 SGHAT, CDR2 FQNNGV. The CDR3 sequence is 16 residues long. As DNA, the CDR3 is TGTGCCAGCAGCGTAAACTGGGCTCTCGCCGAGGAGACCCAGTACTTC. Translating gives CASSVNWALAEETQYF.

The rearrangement uses TRBV4-2 and TRBJ1-2; no clear D. Germline V CDR1 and CDR2: LGHNA, YNFKEQ. V was pared by 0 bases and J by 4 bases, with 21 bases between. The CDR3 length is 18 residues. CDR3: CASSQDGLSSGASYGYTF. The CDR3 bases are TGTGCCAGCAGCCAAGATGGGCTAAGTTCGGGAGCCTCCTATGGCTACACCTTC.

CDR3 amino acids: CASTKQGADTQYF. The CDR3, as DNA: TGTGCCAGCACCAAACAGGGGGCGGATACGCAGTATTTT. The chain carries TRBV6-5 and TRBJ2-3; 9 bases are a match to TRBD1. V dropped 7 bases and J dropped 6; count of bases not matched to a gene: 5. Germline assignment: CDR1 MNHEY and CDR2 SVGAGI. This CDR3 spans 13 amino acids.

This clonotype was found a few times. J is TRBJ1-2 and V is TRBV12-3 or TRBV12-4, with D possibly TRBD1 on 5 matching bases. The CDR3 runs 14 residues. Trimming pared 6 bases from V and 4 bases from J, leaving 15 bases between. The CDR3 coding sequence is TGTGCCAGCAGCCCCCCCGGGACCCTCTATGGCTACACCTTC. It yields the protein CASSPPGTLYGYTF.

The chain is built from TRBV20-1 and TRBJ2-2; 8 bases align to TRBD2. Germline assignment: CDR1 DFQATT and CDR2 SNEGSKA (reference sequence). The CDR3 length is 17 residues. J lost 2 bases, V lost 1 base, and 9 bases had no gene match. CDR3 protein: CSARVPAGGLNTGELFF. The CDR3 DNA reads TGCAGTGCTAGAGTGCCCGCGGGGGGCCTTAACACCGGGGAGCTGTTTTTT.

This clonotype turned up a few times. The chain couples TRBV5-6 to TRBJ2-7; D uncertain. The CDR3 is 12 amino acids. Germline V gives CDR1 SGHDT, CDR2 YYEEEE. V shed 1 base and J shed 4 bases, with 6 bases lying between them. The CDR3 loop is CASSLLGYEQYF. In nucleotides, the CDR3 is TGTGCCAGCAGCTTGTTGGGGTACGAGCAGTACTTC.

A few counts support this clonotype. V gene TRBV13 combines with J gene TRBJ2-3; TRBD1 is a possible D gene (6 bases). This CDR3 comprises 15 residues. V was trimmed by 0 bases and J by 4 bases, leaving 11 bases between them. CDR1 PRHDT and CDR2 FYEKMQ come from the germline V gene (reference sequence). CDR3 coding DNA: TGTGCCAGCAGCTTAGGGGGGGCCCGTGCAGATACGCAGTATTTT. The encoded protein is CASSLGGARADTQYF.

A few counts support this clonotype. The rearrangement links TRBV15 to TRBJ2-1; 8 bases align to TRBD1. V trimming: 0 bases; J trimming: 8 bases; junction bases outside the gene matches: 12. This CDR3 contains 17 residues. Germline V lookup: CDR1 LNHNV, CDR2 YYDKDF (reference sequence). CDR3 in amino acids: CATSRDLLDRGVHEQFF. Here the CDR3 DNA reads TGTGCCACCAGCAGAGATTTGCTCGACAGGGGCGTTCATGAGCAGTTCTTC.

V usage is TRBV7-2 and J usage is TRBJ1-1; D gene unclear. Germline values: CDR1 SGHTA, CDR2 FQGNSA. CDR3 length: 14 residues. V dropped 3 bases and J dropped 4 bases, with 12 bases sitting between them. The CDR3 sequence is CASSFDRESTEAFF. The DNA for the CDR3 is TGTGCCAGCAGCTTTGACCGGGAGAGCACTGAAGCTTTCTTT.

This chain uses TRBV28 with TRBJ2-2; 9 bases agree with TRBD1. The CDR3 is 16 amino acids. Germline V gene lookup returns CDR1 MDHEN and CDR2 SYDVKM. Trimming took 5 bases from V and 6 from J; bases not matched to a gene: 10. CDR3 nucleotide sequence: TGTGCCAGCAGTACAGGGGGCAGGGGTTGGGCCGGGGAGCTGTTTTTT. It is translated as CASSTGGRGWAGELFF. The variable domain in full, with the rest retrieved from reference TRBV28 and TRBJ2-2, is DVKVTQSSRYLVKRTGEKVFLECVQDMDHENMFWYRQDPGLGLRLIYFSYDVKMKEKGDIPEGYSVSREKKERFSLILESASTNQTSMYLCASSTGGRGWAGELFFGEGSRLTVL.

The CDR3 sequence is CASSPDRGFGQPQHF. The CDR3 bases are TGTGCCAGCAGTCCGGACAGGGGGTTCGGGCAGCCCCAGCATTTT. The chain combines TRBV6-6 with TRBJ1-5; 10 positions agree with TRBD1. The V and J ends lost 5 bases and 7 bases, in that order; junction bases with no gene match: 8. The CDR3 contains 15 residues. The germline V gene has CDR1 MNHNY and CDR2 SVGAGI (reference sequence).

This chain links TRBV12-3 or TRBV12-4 with TRBJ1-3; possibly TRBD1 for D (6 bases). Deletions cut 5 bases from V and 1 base from J, with 9 bases between. This CDR3 is 14 amino acids long. CDR3 in amino acids: CASSHRASGNTIYF. CDR3 DNA: TGTGCCAGCAGTCACAGGGCTTCTGGAAACACCATATATTTT.

The V gene is TRBV7-2, the J gene TRBJ2-3; no reliable D call. CDR3 size: 14 residues. Trimming removed 3 bases at V and 0 bases at J, with 7 bases between. Germline V gene data show CDR1 as SGHTA and CDR2 as FQGNSA. The CDR3 bases are TGTGCCAGCAGCTTGCAATCAAGCACAGATACGCAGTATTTT. Its translation: CASSLQSSTDTQYF.

J is TRBJ2-2 and V is TRBV7-2, with 10 nucleotides matching TRBD1. Germline values: CDR1 SGHTA, CDR2 FQGNSA. The length of the CDR3 is 16 residues. J lost 6 bases, V lost 5 bases, and 9 bases had no gene match. The CDR3 nucleotides read TGTGCCAGCAGCCTTCGACAGGGGGCGCTTGCCGGGGAGCTGTTTTTT. The encoded protein is CASSLRQGALAGELFF.

The V call is TRBV19, the J call TRBJ1-5; perhaps TRBD1 as D (5 bases). The CDR3 loop spans 13 amino acids. The V gene's germline CDR1 is LNHDA and CDR2 SQIVND (reference sequence). Trimming took off 11 bases at V and 3 bases at J, with 14 bases between the two ends. The CDR3 DNA reads as TGTGCCTCCATGAAGGGACCCAATCAGCCCCAGCATTTT. Protein: CASMKGPNQPQHF.

This clonotype has more than one count but fewer than ten. The chain joins TRBV27 to TRBJ2-5, with TRBD1 as a possible D gene (5 bases). The CDR3 is 16 amino acids. Trimming removed 4 bases at V and 2 bases at J, with 17 bases between. Per the germline V gene, CDR1 is MNHEY and CDR2 is SMNVEV (reference sequence). CDR3 region: CASSWTWGASQETQYF. The CDR3 DNA follows: TGTGCCAGCAGTTGGACCTGGGGCGCGAGTCAAGAGACCCAGTACTTC.

This rearrangement joins TRBV18 to TRBJ1-2; 12 positions match TRBD1. The CDR3 sequence is 16 residues long. The V gene's germline CDR1 is KGHSH and CDR2 LQKENI. Trimming at V came to 1 base and at J to 3 bases, leaving 3 bases not matched to a gene. CDR3 region: CASSPQGTGGYYGYTF. CDR3 DNA sequence: TGTGCCAGCTCACCACAGGGGACAGGGGGCTACTATGGCTACACCTTC.

This clonotype was seen only a few times. The chain carries TRBV7-2 and TRBJ1-2; 7 bases map to TRBD1. Losses at the gene ends were 3 bases for V and 6 bases for J; bases not matched to a gene: 4. CDR3 size: 13 residues. CDR1 SGHTA and CDR2 FQGNSA come from the germline V gene. CDR3 residues: CASSLPGQHGYTF. DNA of the CDR3: TGTGCCAGCAGCTTGCCGGGACAGCATGGCTACACCTTC.

This clonotype was picked up many times. The chain recombines TRBV6-6 with TRBJ2-3; TRBD2 aligns across 9 bases. Germline-derived CDR1 and CDR2 are MNHNY and SVGAGI (reference sequence). With 0 bases clipped from V and 2 bases from J, the junction kept 6 bases outside the gene matches. The CDR3 has 17 residues. This chain's CDR3 is CASSYSPSGDHTDTQYF. Here the CDR3 DNA reads TGTGCCAGCAGTTACTCGCCTAGCGGGGACCACACAGATACGCAGTATTTT.

This sequence joins TRBV9 and TRBJ1-5; 10 nucleotides match TRBD1. Trimming removed 3 bases from V and 6 bases from J; junction bases left unmatched: 9. There are 16 residues in the CDR3. Per germline, CDR1 SGDLS and CDR2 YYNGEE. Here the CDR3 DNA reads TGTGCCAGCAGCGGGGATCCCGGGACAGGGGTTCAGCCCCAGCATTTT. Translating it yields CASSGDPGTGVQPQHF.

The rearrangement uses TRBV18 and TRBJ2-7, with D possibly TRBD1 on 6 matching bases. Trimming cost V 3 bases and J 1 base, with 10 bases left between them. There are 14 residues in the CDR3. CDR1 KGHSH and CDR2 LQKENI come from the germline V gene. The CDR3 bases are TGTGCCAGCTCACCCTTCGACAGGTCCTACGAGCAGTACTTC. This gives the protein CASSPFDRSYEQYF.

The chain joins TRBV3-1 to TRBJ2-5; D call uncertain. Trimming removed 2 bases at V and 4 bases at J, with 8 bases between. In germline, CDR1 is LGHDT, CDR2 YNNKEL (reference sequence). The CDR3 is 13 amino acids. The CDR3 region is CASSQKVRETQYF. The CDR3 bases are TGTGCCAGCAGCCAAAAAGTACGAGAGACCCAGTACTTC.

The DNA of the CDR3 is TGCGCCAGCAGTTTAGAGCGGGGGGAAAGCACAGATACGCAGTATTTT. Residues: CASSLERGESTDTQYF. The chain uses TRBV5-1 and TRBJ2-3; 9 bases agree with TRBD2. The CDR3 is 16 residues long. V lost 5 bases to trimming and J lost 0 bases; unmatched junction nucleotides: 7. Germline V gives CDR1 SGHRS, CDR2 YFSETQ.

This clonotype was counted ten times or more. V and J are TRBV6-5 and TRBJ2-6; D uncertain. The germline CDR1 and CDR2 sequences are MNHEY and SVGAGI. Deletions cut 6 bases from V and 2 bases from J, with 17 bases between. CDR3 length: 17 residues. This chain's CDR3 is CASSLDPVRTGANVLTF. Written as DNA, the CDR3 is TGTGCCAGCAGCCTCGACCCCGTAAGGACTGGGGCCAACGTCCTGACTTTC.

The chain uses TRBV4-1 and TRBJ2-3, with 7 bases fitting TRBD2. Germline V CDR1 and CDR2: MGHRA, YSYEKL. The CDR3 is 17 residues long. V shed 1 base, J shed 1 base, and the junction held 8 bases outside the gene matches. The CDR3, as DNA: TGCGCCAGCAGCCAAGTGGGGGGAGGGAGCCGCACAGATACGCAGTATTTT. Translation: CASSQVGGGSRTDTQYF.